Detailed here is one TCR beta chain. Germline assignment: CDR1 SGDLS and CDR2 YYNGEE. The CDR3 has 13 residues. The V end lost 4 bases, the J end lost 4 bases, and 11 bases lay between the germline ends. The sample originates from a study of shared T cell receptors in the human thymus. Repertoires were generated with immunoSEQ multiplex PCR, while TCRdb's copy carries only in-frame clones and drops some. This table holds some 640,000 clones, around 87% found once. The same data also contributed to another study, on human thymus T cells. That study reports: Seemingly biased V and J gene usage marked thymic and blood repertoires.

Sequenced material: thymocytes. The chain recombines TRBV9 with TRBJ1-1, with D maybe TRBD1 (5 bases). The clonotype comes from a boy under two years old with a congenital heart defect. CDR3: CASSPGGSTEAFF. The CDR3 DNA sequence: TGTGCCAGCAGCCCCGGGGGGTCCACTGAAGCTTTCTTT.